The 29 T cell receptor beta chains given below trace back to one sample, sequenced in a study of post-analysis software for immune sequencing data. These receptors have no known antigen. Study-wide results and limits: Patients showed TRBV5-6, TRBV5-1 and TRBV20-1 among four to six TRBV segments more frequent than in controls.

TCR beta cDNA libraries included unique molecular identifiers. Via MiXCR, TCRdb re-called the PCR reads, giving one row per CDR3 protein. The data show roughly 600,000 distinct CDR3 sequences, 44% seen once. Material: blood. These TCRs come from a girl aged 10 to 17 with multiple sclerosis.

This clonotype was observed a few times. The chain joins TRBV3-1 to TRBJ2-5; D may match TRBD1 or TRBD2 (5 bases each). Germline CDR1 LGHDT, CDR2 YNNKEL (reference sequence). The CDR3 extends over 15 amino acids. V was clipped by 1 base and J by 2 bases, with 11 bases between them. The CDR3 bases are TGTGCCAGCAGCCAAGTAGGGGACCCTCAAGAGACCCAGTACTTC. Protein: CASSQVGDPQETQYF.

This clonotype was seen a handful of times. V gene TRBV29-1 combines with J gene TRBJ2-7; tentatively, D is TRBD1 (7 bases). The germline CDR1 and CDR2 sequences are SQVTM and ANQGSEA. V lost 7 bases and J 7 bases, leaving 20 bases between the germline ends. This CDR3 is built from 13 residues. The CDR3 DNA is TGCAGCGCCGGAGGGGGCCCGATGCGGGAGCAGTACTTC. Amino acid sequence: CSAGGGPMREQYF.

A single count supports this clonotype. The chain joins TRBV5-1 to TRBJ2-2; either TRBD1 or TRBD2 may fit D (5 bases each). The CDR3 spans 13 residues. Germline loops: CDR1 SGHRS, CDR2 YFSETQ. Trimming removed 1 base at V and 7 bases at J, with 8 bases between. The CDR3 protein is CASSLRGDGELFF. CDR3 nucleotide sequence: TGCGCCAGCAGCTTGCGAGGGGACGGGGAGCTGTTTTTT.

The chain links TRBV7-9 to TRBJ2-3, with D possibly TRBD2 on 5 matching bases. The ends were cut back, 1 base at V and 4 bases at J, with 18 bases in the middle. The CDR3 totals 17 residues. Germline CDR1 reads SEHNR; CDR2 reads FQNEAQ (reference sequence). As DNA, the CDR3 is TGTGCCAGCAGCTTAGGGACTTCTACAAGGGCCCCAGATACGCAGTATTTT. Protein product: CASSLGTSTRAPDTQYF.

This clonotype was picked up a small number of times. The chain joins TRBV6-5 to TRBJ2-4; D ambiguous. The J call is uncertain, as TRBJ2-5 better fits the DNA end. This CDR3 is built from 14 residues. The germline V gene has CDR1 MNHEY and CDR2 SVGAGI. CDR3 amino acids: CASSYSLYGETQYF. The CDR3 DNA follows: TGTGCCAGCAGTTACTCCTTATATGGGGAGACCCAGTACTTC.

This clonotype occurred a few times. V is TRBV12-3 or TRBV12-4 and J is TRBJ1-2, with no clear D. The CDR3 spans 14 residues. Deletions cut 5 bases from V and 6 bases from J, with 16 bases between. The CDR3 DNA follows: TGTGCCAGCAGTCCCCTAGACTACGGCGATGGCTACACCTTC. This codes for CASSPLDYGDGYTF.

Notes on this clonotype: One end of the junction does not line up with germline, which may come from a read error. J is TRBJ1-2 and V is TRBV11-2; 9 nucleotides align to TRBD1. The CDR3 has 16 amino acids. The germline V gene has CDR1 SGHAT and CDR2 FQNNGV. CDR3 protein: CVSSLDGQGPLFGYTF. CDR3 nucleotide sequence: TGTGTCAGCAGCTTAGATGGACAGGGGCCCTTGTTTGGCTACACCTTC.

The chain couples TRBV20-1 to TRBJ1-5; 8 nucleotides match TRBD1. CDR3 length equals 15 residues. CDR1 is DFQATT, CDR2 SNEGSKA, per germline (reference sequence). J was trimmed by 7 bases and V by 0 bases; bases with no gene match: 8. CDR3 region: CSAREAGGGGQPQHF. CDR3 in DNA: TGCAGTGCTAGAGAGGCAGGGGGCGGTGGGCAGCCCCAGCATTTT.

This clonotype was detected a few times. The CDR3 DNA follows: TGCGCCAGCAGCTTGGGGGGGGCCACTGAAGCTTTCTTT. It encodes CASSLGGATEAFF. The chain joins TRBV5-1 to TRBJ1-1; D possibly corresponds to TRBD1 (6 bases). Germline CDR1 SGHRS, CDR2 YFSETQ. This CDR3 is built from 13 residues. The germline V and J ends were trimmed by 0 bases and 4 bases, with 7 bases remaining between them.

This clonotype occurred a few times. At one end, the junction sequence differs from germline, possibly due to a read error. This chain links TRBV12-3 or TRBV12-4 with TRBJ1-6, with 11 bases lining up with TRBD1. The CDR3 spans 15 residues. This CDR3 reads CASSLGQGDNSPPHF. The CDR3 DNA reads as TGTGCCAGCAGTTTGGGACAGGGGGATAATTCACCCCCCCACTTT.

The chain recombines TRBV19 with TRBJ2-2; perhaps TRBD2 as D (5 bases). Trimming cost V 3 bases and J 4 bases, with 9 bases left between them. There are 14 residues in the CDR3. From germline, CDR1 is LNHDA and CDR2 SQIVND (reference sequence). CDR3 amino acids: CASSIGGLTGELFF. The CDR3 nucleotides read TGTGCCAGTAGTATTGGTGGACTCACCGGGGAGCTGTTTTTT.

The chain combines TRBV4-1 with TRBJ2-4; 11 bases are shared with TRBD2. Judging by the DNA end, TRBJ2-7 fits better; the J call may be wrong. CDR1 and CDR2 from the germline V gene are MGHRA and YSYEKL. The CDR3 consists of 15 residues. The CDR3 nucleotides are TGCGCCAGCAGCCAGGTAGCGGGAGGGAACTACGAGCAGTACTTC. Residues: CASSQVAGGNYEQYF.

V is TRBV27 and J is TRBJ1-4; D is possibly TRBD1 (5 bases). The CDR3 loop spans 12 amino acids. V was trimmed by 8 bases and J by 6 bases, leaving 10 bases between them. Germline V gene sequence: CDR1 MNHEY, CDR2 SMNVEV (reference sequence). The CDR3 nucleotides read TGTGCCAGCGGTGCAGGGTATGAAAAACTGTTTTTT. It specifies CASGAGYEKLFF.

This clonotype was recorded a few times. The chain joins TRBV5-1 to TRBJ2-4, with 9 bases lining up with TRBD1. The assigned J gene may be wrong: the sequence end matches TRBJ2-7 better. CDR3 size: 15 residues. In germline, CDR1 is SGHRS, CDR2 YFSETQ. The CDR3 loop reads CASSHPDRGDYEQYF. CDR3 nucleotides: TGCGCCAGCAGCCACCCTGACAGGGGGGACTACGAGCAGTACTTC.

This chain connects TRBV5-1 to TRBJ2-7, with 8 bases lining up with TRBD1. In germline, CDR1 is SGHRS, CDR2 YFSETQ. V was clipped by 2 bases and J by 4 bases; unmatched bases: 11. The length of the CDR3 is 16 residues. The CDR3 coding sequence is TGCGCCAGCAGCTTCAGGCAAGGCAGGGGGCATTACGAGCAGTACTTC. Its translation is CASSFRQGRGHYEQYF.

V and J are TRBV5-1 and TRBJ1-2; D call uncertain. V lost 1 base and J lost 4, with 11 bases in between. The CDR3 is 14 amino acids. From germline, CDR1 is SGHRS and CDR2 YFSETQ. DNA of the CDR3: TGCGCCAGCAGCTTGTCCGGACGGACCTATGGCTACACCTTC. Its protein product is CASSLSGRTYGYTF.

This chain connects TRBV5-6 to TRBJ1-1; TRBD1 is a possible D gene (5 bases). CDR1 and CDR2 (germline): SGHDT, YYEEEE. There are 15 residues in the CDR3. V lost 6 bases, J lost 3 bases, and 18 bases lay in between. CDR3 bases: TGTGCCAGCAAGTCCGGACCTCGAGGGGACACTGAAGCTTTCTTT. Translation gives CASKSGPRGDTEAFF.

The chain is built from TRBV6-6 and TRBJ2-1; 11 bases align to TRBD1. The CDR3 totals 16 residues. V trimming: 5 bases; J trimming: 8 bases; junction bases outside the gene matches: 11. CDR1 is MNHNY, CDR2 SVGAGI, per germline (reference sequence). CDR3 sequence reads: CASSALRTGGIDEQFF. CDR3 coding DNA: TGTGCCAGCAGTGCACTAAGGACAGGGGGCATCGATGAGCAGTTCTTC.

This clonotype was detected only a few times. The J gene is TRBJ2-5, the V gene TRBV11-2, with 7 nucleotides matching TRBD1. In germline, CDR1 is SGHAT, CDR2 FQNNGV. This CDR3 spans 13 amino acids. After removal of 6 bases from V and 3 bases from J, the junction contained 4 bases not matched to a gene. The CDR3 DNA reads as TGTGCCAGCAGTTCTACAGGGGAAGAGACCCAGTACTTC. This codes for CASSSTGEETQYF.

V usage is TRBV5-1 and J usage is TRBJ2-5; 9 nucleotides agree with TRBD2. The J segment lost 11 bases and the V segment lost 3 bases, leaving 14 bases of the junction unmatched. Germline values: CDR1 SGHRS, CDR2 YFSETQ. The CDR3 length is 15 residues. CDR3 in amino acids: CASSSLIAGASEQYF. The CDR3 DNA is TGCGCCAGCAGCTCCCTGATAGCGGGGGCCTCTGAGCAGTACTTC.

This clonotype was counted between two and nine times. The genes are TRBV12-3 or TRBV12-4 and TRBJ2-1; TRBD1 or TRBD2 may be the D gene (5 bases each). Trimming removed 3 bases from V and 14 bases from J, with 20 bases in between. The length of the CDR3 is 14 residues. This CDR3 is CASSFTDTAFGEFF. The CDR3 DNA is TGTGCCAGCAGTTTCACGGACACTGCCTTCGGGGAGTTCTTC.

This clonotype has just a few counts. The chain uses TRBV6-5 and TRBJ2-5, with D uncertain. The CDR3 is 13 residues long. The germline V gene encodes CDR1 MNHEY and CDR2 SVGAGI. V lost 4 bases, J lost 5 bases, and 11 bases lay in between. CDR3 residues: CASSSGFVETQYF. As DNA, the CDR3 is TGTGCCAGCAGTTCTGGGTTCGTCGAGACCCAGTACTTC.

The CDR3 nucleotides read TGTGCCAGCAGCGCACGGGCCGACTGGGACACTGAAGCTTTCTTT. Its protein product is CASSARADWDTEAFF. The rearrangement uses TRBV9 and TRBJ1-1; D is unresolved. Trimming cost V 3 bases and J 3 bases, with 15 bases left between them. Germline loops: CDR1 SGDLS, CDR2 YYNGEE. The CDR3 totals 15 residues.

The V call is TRBV2, the J call TRBJ2-1; TRBD1 matches at 10 bases. J was trimmed by 5 bases and V by 6 bases; bases with no gene match: 10. The V gene's germline CDR1 is SNHLY and CDR2 FYNNEI. The CDR3 consists of 16 residues. Here the CDR3 DNA reads TGTGCCAGCAGCCACGTCCGACAGGGGGCGAACAATGAGCAGTTCTTC. This encodes CASSHVRQGANNEQFF.

V gene TRBV30 combines with J gene TRBJ2-4; unclear D gene. The V gene's germline CDR1 is GTSNPN and CDR2 SVGIG (reference sequence). The CDR3 loop spans 14 amino acids. V lost 3 bases to trimming and J lost 4 bases, with 13 bases between them. CDR3 region: CAWSPGWVKNIQYF. The CDR3 region has the DNA TGTGCCTGGAGCCCGGGCTGGGTTAAAAACATTCAGTACTTC.

The rearrangement uses TRBV6-5 and TRBJ2-1; TRBD1 aligns across 8 bases. The germline gives CDR1 MNHEY, CDR2 SVGAGI. CDR3 size: 14 residues. The ends lost 6 bases at V and 0 bases at J; junction bases unmatched: 1. CDR3 nucleotides: TGTGCCAGCAGCGACAGGGGCTCCTACAATGAGCAGTTCTTC. Protein: CASSDRGSYNEQFF.

V usage is TRBV29-1 and J usage is TRBJ2-1, with no clear D. V was shortened by 0 bases and J by 4 bases, with 16 bases between the two germline ends. Germline CDR1 reads SQVTM; CDR2 reads ANQGSEA. The CDR3 is 16 amino acids. The CDR3 DNA follows: TGCAGCGTTGAAGAAGGTGCTAGAAAGGGTTACAATGAGCAGTTCTTC. The encoded protein is CSVEEGARKGYNEQFF.

The V call is TRBV4-1, the J call TRBJ2-5; 9 positions agree with TRBD2. Germline V lookup: CDR1 MGHRA, CDR2 YSYEKL. The CDR3 consists of 16 residues. With 2 bases clipped from V and 11 bases from J, the junction kept 15 bases outside the gene matches. CDR3 in amino acids: CASSQLAGEPYNEQYF. CDR3 bases: TGCGCCAGCAGCCAATTAGCGGGAGAGCCATACAATGAGCAGTACTTC.

The V call is TRBV6-6, the J call TRBJ1-2, with D possibly TRBD1 on 5 matching bases. The ends were cut back, 6 bases at V and 0 bases at J, with 14 bases in the middle. The CDR3 has 15 residues. Germline CDR1 and CDR2: MNHNY and SVGAGI (reference sequence). The chain's CDR3 is CASSSDSSPNYGYTF. The DNA of the CDR3 is TGTGCCAGCAGCTCTGACAGCTCCCCTAACTATGGCTACACCTTC.